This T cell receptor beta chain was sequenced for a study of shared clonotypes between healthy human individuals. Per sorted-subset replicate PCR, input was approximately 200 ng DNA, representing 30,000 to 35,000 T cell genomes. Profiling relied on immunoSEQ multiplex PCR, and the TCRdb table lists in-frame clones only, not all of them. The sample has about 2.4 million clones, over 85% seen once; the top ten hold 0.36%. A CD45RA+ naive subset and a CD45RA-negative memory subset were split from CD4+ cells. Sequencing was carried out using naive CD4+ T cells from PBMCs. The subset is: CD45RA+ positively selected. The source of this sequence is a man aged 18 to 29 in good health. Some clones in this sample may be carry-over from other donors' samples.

The CDR3 spells CASSPGAGGDEKLFF. CDR3 nucleotides: TGCGCCAGCAGCCCGGGGGCAGGGGGTGATGAAAAACTGTTTTTT. The rearrangement uses TRBV5-1 and TRBJ1-4; TRBD1 aligns across 7 bases. This CDR3 region has 15 residues. Per the germline V gene, CDR1 is SGHRS and CDR2 is YFSETQ. J lost 6 bases, V lost 4 bases, and 9 bases had no gene match.